These 14 T cell receptor beta chains originate from one sample sequenced in a study of shared T cell receptors in the human thymus. TCRdb's table, derived via immunoSEQ multiplex PCR, lists solely in-frame clones and lacks some. Among under 450,000 clones listed, around 93% were seen once. Material for sequencing was thymocytes. These receptors were obtained from a human donor.

The chain joins TRBV6-1 to TRBJ2-5; D perhaps matches TRBD1 (7 bases). In germline, CDR1 is MNHNS, CDR2 SASEGT. The CDR3 is 16 amino acids. V was trimmed by 2 bases and J by 4 bases, leaving 17 bases between them. CDR3 residues: CASSERGRTGGETQYF. The CDR3 nucleotides are TGTGCCAGCAGTGAAAGAGGGAGGACAGGAGGAGAGACCCAGTACTTC.

This clone was counted a single time. This chain links TRBV28 with TRBJ2-6; D assignment may be TRBD1 or TRBD2 (7 bases each). V lost 11 bases, J lost 0 bases, and 17 bases lay in between. The CDR3 length is 16 residues. The germline V gene encodes CDR1 MDHEN and CDR2 SYDVKM. The CDR3 bases are TGTGCCCTCAGGGGGAGGGGTAGCTCTGGGGCCAACGTCCTGACTTTC. Its protein product is CALRGRGSSGANVLTF.

The V call is TRBV19, the J call TRBJ2-5, with TRBD1 identical over 10 bases. The junction had 4 bases not matched to a gene; V was cut back by 5 bases and J by 7 bases. This CDR3 is 13 amino acids long. The V gene's germline CDR1 is LNHDA and CDR2 SQIVND (reference sequence). The CDR3 nucleotides are TGTGCCAGTAGTTACGGACAGGGGGTGACCCAGTACTTC. As protein: CASSYGQGVTQYF.

The rearrangement links TRBV9 to TRBJ2-1; 9 bases are a match to TRBD2. Per the germline V gene, CDR1 is SGDLS and CDR2 is YYNGEE. The CDR3 has 16 residues. V shed 0 bases and J 3 bases; nucleotides not matched to a gene: 4. DNA for the CDR3: TGTGCCAGCAGCGTAGGGACTAGCGACCACTACAATGAGCAGTTCTTC. Amino acid sequence: CASSVGTSDHYNEQFF. Variable domain in full (rest from reference TRBV9 and TRBJ2-1): DSGVTQTPKHLITATGQRVTLRCSPRSGDLSVYWYQQSLDQGLQFLIQYYNGEERAKGNILERFSAQQFPDLHSELNLSSLELGDSALYFCASSVGTSDHYNEQFFGPGTRLTVL.

The chain carries TRBV27 and TRBJ1-4; perhaps TRBD1 as D (6 bases). Germline CDR1 reads MNHEY; CDR2 reads SMNVEV (reference sequence). V was trimmed by 7 bases and J by 5 bases, leaving 11 bases between them. The CDR3 loop spans 13 amino acids. In DNA, the CDR3 is TGTGCCAGCACGGACAGATCGAATGAAAAACTGTTTTTT. Translated: CASTDRSNEKLFF.

The J gene is TRBJ2-5, the V gene TRBV6-5, with D unresolved. Germline V gene data show CDR1 as MNHEY and CDR2 as SVGAGI. This CDR3 comprises 15 residues. Trimming left V 9 bases short and J 5 bases short, with 22 bases between. The CDR3 DNA follows: TGTGCCAGTCATCGTGGGTGGGAACCATGGGAGACCCAGTACTTC. Translated: CASHRGWEPWETQYF.

The chain employs TRBV14 and TRBJ2-7; the D is unclear. The CDR3 runs to 14 residues. Germline loops: CDR1 SGHDN, CDR2 FVKESK. Trimming cost V 0 bases and J 0 bases, with 6 bases left between them. CDR3 sequence: CASSQEAASYEQYF. In nucleotides, the CDR3 is TGTGCCAGCAGCCAAGAGGCAGCCTCCTACGAGCAGTACTTC.

The chain recombines TRBV19 with TRBJ2-7; 15 bases fit TRBD2. CDR3 length: 18 residues. The V and J ends lost 6 bases and 4 bases, in that order; junction bases with no gene match: 13. Germline V gene data show CDR1 as LNHDA and CDR2 as SQIVND (reference sequence). The CDR3 region has the DNA TGTGCCAGTAGCCGGTCGAGGACTAGCGGGAGGGCCGGGTACGAGCAGTACTTC. Translation: CASSRSRTSGRAGYEQYF.

The chain recombines TRBV14 with TRBJ2-1; no definite D call. Between the trimmed V and J ends, which lost 0 bases and 1 base, there was a span of 7 bases. CDR3 size: 15 residues. Looked up from germline, CDR1 is SGHDN and CDR2 is FVKESK. The CDR3 reads CASSQDRQSYNEQFF. The DNA for the CDR3 is TGTGCCAGCAGCCAAGATCGTCAGTCCTACAATGAGCAGTTCTTC.

V is TRBV30 and J is TRBJ1-1, with a weak D call TRBD1 (5 bases). V shed 3 bases and J shed 0 bases, with 5 bases lying between them. Looked up from germline, CDR1 is GTSNPN and CDR2 is SVGIG (reference sequence). CDR3 length equals 12 residues. The CDR3 DNA follows: TGTGCCTGGAGAGGGGTGAACACTGAAGCTTTCTTT. Its translation is CAWRGVNTEAFF.

In DNA form, the CDR3 reads TGTGCCAGCAGGACTGGGACGGGCTCCTACGAGCAGTACTTC. Protein product: CASRTGTGSYEQYF. The gene calls are TRBV6-6 and TRBJ2-7, with D perhaps matching TRBD1 or TRBD2 (5 bases each). The V end was cut by 6 bases, the J end by 0 bases, with 12 bases between. In germline, CDR1 is MNHNY, CDR2 SVGAGI (reference sequence). The CDR3 extends over 14 amino acids.

This clone was observed once. The CDR3 sequence: CASLRATPGLARNEQFF. CDR3 coding DNA: TGTGCCAGCTTACGCGCAACCCCCGGACTAGCACGGAATGAGCAGTTCTTC. The chain carries TRBV27 and TRBJ2-1; 8 positions agree with TRBD2. CDR3 length equals 17 residues. The trim removed 8 bases at V and 7 bases at J, leaving 19 bases unmatched. Germline loops: CDR1 MNHEY, CDR2 SMNVEV (reference sequence).

This chain connects TRBV12-5 to TRBJ2-1; D might be TRBD1 (5 bases). The germline V gene encodes CDR1 LGHNT and CDR2 FRNRAP. The V end lost 6 bases, the J end lost 2 bases, and 17 bases lay between the germline ends. The CDR3 is 16 residues long. CDR3: CASGPARQGTYNEQFF. The CDR3 DNA reads as TGTGCTAGTGGCCCTGCCCGCCAGGGAACCTACAATGAGCAGTTCTTC. Together with reference TRBV12-5 and TRBJ2-1, the CDR3 gives the full variable domain: DARVTQTPRHKVTEMGQEVTMRCQPILGHNTVFWYRQTMMQGLELLAYFRNRAPLDDSGMPKDRFSAEMPDATLATLKIQPSEPRDSAVYFCASGPARQGTYNEQFFGPGTRLTVL.

The chain has TRBV6-6 and TRBJ2-5, with 9 positions matching TRBD2. From germline, CDR1 is MNHNY and CDR2 SVGAGI (reference sequence). The CDR3 length is 16 residues. V lost 1 base, J lost 3 bases, and 6 bases stayed unmatched. Here the CDR3 DNA reads TGTGCCAGCAGTTACTTAGCGGGAGAGTGTAAAGAGACCCAGTACTTC. It is translated as CASSYLAGECKETQYF.